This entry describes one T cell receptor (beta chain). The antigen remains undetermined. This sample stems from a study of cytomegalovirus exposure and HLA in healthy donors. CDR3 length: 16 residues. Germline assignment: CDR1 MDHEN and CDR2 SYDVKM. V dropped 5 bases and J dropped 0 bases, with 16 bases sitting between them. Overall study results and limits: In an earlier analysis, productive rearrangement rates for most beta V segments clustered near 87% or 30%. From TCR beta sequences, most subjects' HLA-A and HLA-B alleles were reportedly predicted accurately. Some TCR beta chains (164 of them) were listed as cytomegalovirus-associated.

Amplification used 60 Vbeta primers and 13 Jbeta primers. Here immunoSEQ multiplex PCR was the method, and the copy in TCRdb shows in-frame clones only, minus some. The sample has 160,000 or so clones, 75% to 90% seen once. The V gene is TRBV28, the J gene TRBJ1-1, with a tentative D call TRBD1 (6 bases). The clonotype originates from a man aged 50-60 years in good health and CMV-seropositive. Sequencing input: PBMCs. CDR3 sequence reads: CASSPYNQGMNTEAFF. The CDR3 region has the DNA TGTGCCAGCAGTCCCTATAATCAGGGGATGAACACTGAAGCTTTCTTT.